The present T cell receptor beta chain was sequenced within a study of blood T cell repertoires in COVID-19. Study as a whole: The analysed material was cDNA or gDNA that came from T cells, B-cell-depleted T cells, or PBMCs.

The repertoire was sequenced with immunoSEQ multiplex PCR; TCRdb's copy has only in-frame clones and lacks some. The sample has under 35,000 clones, around 87% seen once. V lost 5 bases to trimming and J lost 0 bases, with 13 bases between them. The germline CDR1 and CDR2 sequences are LNHDA and SQIVND (reference sequence). The CDR3 is 16 amino acids. The sequencing input was peripheral blood. The chain is built from TRBV19 and TRBJ2-2; tentative D call: TRBD2 (5 bases). The origin of this receptor is a human donor in a cohort sampled during active COVID-19. Written as DNA, the CDR3 is TGTGCCAGTAGTTCGCGGACTGGCGCGAACACCGGGGAGCTGTTTTTT. Translation gives CASSSRTGANTGELFF.